The source of this T cell receptor (beta chain) is a study of T-cell reconstitution after alpha-beta-depleted transplantation in children. V was pared by 6 bases and J by 8 bases, with 13 bases between. Germline loops: CDR1 LNHDA, CDR2 SQIVND (reference sequence). This CDR3 spans 12 amino acids. The study's findings and limits: Several hundred expanded graft clones reportedly supplied alpha-beta T cells about two months after transplant. Where some patients showed high TCRbeta diversity at day 60, it came from recipient T cells and thymic progenitors that had survived. Once a year had passed after transplant, T-cell counts and diversity came mostly from newly produced T cells.

Worth noting for this clonotype: What it binds is not known.

For TCRbeta, the library was prepared with unique molecular identifiers. Via MiXCR, TCRdb re-called the PCR reads, giving one row per CDR3 protein. The sample includes a few hundred thousand distinct CDR3 sequences, around 27% of them seen just once. The sequence was obtained from a boy under three years old with Wiskott-Aldrich syndrome, due to receive a stem cell transplant. Specimen: PBMCs, collected before TCRalphabeta/CD19-depleted stem cell transplant. The gene calls are TRBV19 and TRBJ1-2; possible D gene TRBD1, 6 bases. The CDR3 loop reads CASRDPRGGYTF. The CDR3 DNA follows: TGTGCCAGTAGGGACCCCAGGGGCGGCTACACCTTC.